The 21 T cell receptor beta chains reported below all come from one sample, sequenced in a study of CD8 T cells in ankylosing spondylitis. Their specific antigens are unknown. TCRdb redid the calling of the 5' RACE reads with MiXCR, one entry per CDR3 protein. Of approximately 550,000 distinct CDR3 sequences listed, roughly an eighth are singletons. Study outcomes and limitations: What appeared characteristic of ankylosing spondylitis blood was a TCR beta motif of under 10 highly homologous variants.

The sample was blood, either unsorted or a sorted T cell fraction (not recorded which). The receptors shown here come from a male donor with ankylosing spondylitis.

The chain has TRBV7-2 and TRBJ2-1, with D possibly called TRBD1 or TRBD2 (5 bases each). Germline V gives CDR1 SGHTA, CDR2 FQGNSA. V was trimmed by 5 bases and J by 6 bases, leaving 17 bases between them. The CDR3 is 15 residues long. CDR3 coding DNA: TGTGCCAGCAGCCCCCGCTCCGGGACGGTCAATGAGCAGTTCTTC. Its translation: CASSPRSGTVNEQFF.

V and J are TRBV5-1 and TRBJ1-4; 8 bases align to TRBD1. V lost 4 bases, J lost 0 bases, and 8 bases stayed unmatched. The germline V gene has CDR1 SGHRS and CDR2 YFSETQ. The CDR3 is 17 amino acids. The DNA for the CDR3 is TGCGCCAGCAGCAAGCTCCAGGGGGCATCAACTAATGAAAAACTGTTTTTT. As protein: CASSKLQGASTNEKLFF.

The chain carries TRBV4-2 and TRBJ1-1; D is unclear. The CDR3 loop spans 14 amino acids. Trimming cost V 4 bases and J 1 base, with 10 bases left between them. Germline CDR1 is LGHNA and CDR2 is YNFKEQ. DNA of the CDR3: TGTGCCAGCAGCCTGGAGACTCGGAACACTGAAGCTTTCTTT. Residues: CASSLETRNTEAFF.

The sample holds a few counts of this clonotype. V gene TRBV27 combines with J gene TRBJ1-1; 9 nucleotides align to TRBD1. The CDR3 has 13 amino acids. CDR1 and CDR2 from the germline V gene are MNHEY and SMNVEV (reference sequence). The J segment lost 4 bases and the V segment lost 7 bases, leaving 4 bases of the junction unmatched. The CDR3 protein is CASTGQGFTEAFF. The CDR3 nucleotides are TGTGCCAGCACAGGACAGGGGTTCACTGAAGCTTTCTTT.

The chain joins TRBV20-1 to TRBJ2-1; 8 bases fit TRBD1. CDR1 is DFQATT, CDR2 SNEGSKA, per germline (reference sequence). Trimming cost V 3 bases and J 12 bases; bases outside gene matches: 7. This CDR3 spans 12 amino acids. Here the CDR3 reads CSARGTGRVQFF. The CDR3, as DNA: TGCAGTGCTAGGGGGACAGGCCGGGTGCAGTTCTTC.

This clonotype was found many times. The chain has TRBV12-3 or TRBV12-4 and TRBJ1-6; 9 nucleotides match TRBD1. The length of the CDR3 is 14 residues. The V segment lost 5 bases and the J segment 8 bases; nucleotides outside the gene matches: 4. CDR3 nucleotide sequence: TGTGCCAGCAGTCGACAGGGGGGCGATTCACCCCTCCACTTT. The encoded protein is CASSRQGGDSPLHF.

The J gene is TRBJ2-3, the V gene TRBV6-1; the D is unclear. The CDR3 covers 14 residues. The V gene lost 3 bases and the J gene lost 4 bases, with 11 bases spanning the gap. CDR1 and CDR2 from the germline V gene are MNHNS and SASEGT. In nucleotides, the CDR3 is TGTGCCAGCAGTGACCCTACAAGGGCAGATACGCAGTATTTT. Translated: CASSDPTRADTQYF.

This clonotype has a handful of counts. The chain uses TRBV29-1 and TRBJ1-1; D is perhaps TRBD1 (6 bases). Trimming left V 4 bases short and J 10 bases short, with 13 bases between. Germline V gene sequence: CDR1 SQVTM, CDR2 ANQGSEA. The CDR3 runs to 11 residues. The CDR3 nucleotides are TGCAGCGTTGTGGCTCAGGGGCGAGCTTTCTTT. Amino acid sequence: CSVVAQGRAFF.

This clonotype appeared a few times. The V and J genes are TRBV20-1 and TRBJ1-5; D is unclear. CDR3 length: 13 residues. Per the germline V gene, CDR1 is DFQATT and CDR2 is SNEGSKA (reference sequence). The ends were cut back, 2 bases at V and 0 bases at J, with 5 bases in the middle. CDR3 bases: TGCAGTGCTAGAAGATATAGCAATCAGCCCCAGCATTTT. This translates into CSARRYSNQPQHF.

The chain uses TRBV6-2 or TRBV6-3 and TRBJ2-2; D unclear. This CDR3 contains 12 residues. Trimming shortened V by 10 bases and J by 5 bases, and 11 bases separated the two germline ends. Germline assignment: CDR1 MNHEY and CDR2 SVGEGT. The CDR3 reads CATKGFTGELFF. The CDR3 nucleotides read TGTGCCACCAAGGGATTTACCGGGGAGCTGTTTTTT.

The CDR3 spells CSASFRQGGTEAFF. CDR3 nucleotide sequence: TGCAGTGCTAGTTTTCGACAGGGCGGGACTGAAGCTTTCTTT. The chain is built from TRBV20-1 and TRBJ1-1, with 7 bases that match TRBD1. The CDR3 loop spans 14 amino acids. Looked up from germline, CDR1 is DFQATT and CDR2 is SNEGSKA (reference sequence). With 3 bases clipped from V and 5 bases from J, the junction kept 9 bases outside the gene matches.

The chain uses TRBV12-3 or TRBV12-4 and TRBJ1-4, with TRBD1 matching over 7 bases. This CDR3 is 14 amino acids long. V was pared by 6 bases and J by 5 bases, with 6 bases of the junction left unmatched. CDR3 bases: TGTGCCAGCAGCCCCGGGACAGTAAATGAAAAACTGTTTTTT. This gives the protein CASSPGTVNEKLFF.

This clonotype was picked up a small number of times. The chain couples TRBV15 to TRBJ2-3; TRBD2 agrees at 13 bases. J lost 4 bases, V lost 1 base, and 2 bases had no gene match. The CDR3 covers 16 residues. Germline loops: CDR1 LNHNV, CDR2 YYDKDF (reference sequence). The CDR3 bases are TGTGCCACCAGCAGAGGGACTAGCGGGAGTGCAGATACGCAGTATTTT. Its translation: CATSRGTSGSADTQYF.

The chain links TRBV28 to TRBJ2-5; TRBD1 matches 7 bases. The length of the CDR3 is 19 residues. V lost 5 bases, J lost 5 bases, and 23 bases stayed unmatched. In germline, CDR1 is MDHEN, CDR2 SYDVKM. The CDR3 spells CASSPQHRSGTARLETQYF. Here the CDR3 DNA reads TGTGCCAGCAGTCCTCAGCATCGATCCGGGACAGCTCGACTGGAGACCCAGTACTTC.

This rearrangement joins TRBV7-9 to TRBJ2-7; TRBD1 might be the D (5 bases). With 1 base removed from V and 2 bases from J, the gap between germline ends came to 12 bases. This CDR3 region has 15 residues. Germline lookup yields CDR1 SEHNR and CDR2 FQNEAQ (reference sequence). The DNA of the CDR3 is TGTGCCAGCAGCTTAGGCCCCCAAGGGGCCTACGAGCAGTACTTC. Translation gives CASSLGPQGAYEQYF.

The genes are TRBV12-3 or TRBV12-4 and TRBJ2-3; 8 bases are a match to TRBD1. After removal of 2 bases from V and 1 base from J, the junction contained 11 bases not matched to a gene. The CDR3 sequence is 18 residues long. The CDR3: CASSLWRGQTGGTDTQYF. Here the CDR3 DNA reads TGTGCCAGCAGTTTATGGCGTGGGCAGACAGGGGGCACAGATACGCAGTATTTT.

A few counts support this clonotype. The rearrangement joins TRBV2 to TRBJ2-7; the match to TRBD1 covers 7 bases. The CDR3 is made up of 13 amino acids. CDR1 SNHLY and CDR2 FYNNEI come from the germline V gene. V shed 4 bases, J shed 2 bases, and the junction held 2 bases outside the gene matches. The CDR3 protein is CASSVQGAYEQYF. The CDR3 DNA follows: TGTGCCAGCAGTGTTCAGGGGGCCTACGAGCAGTACTTC.

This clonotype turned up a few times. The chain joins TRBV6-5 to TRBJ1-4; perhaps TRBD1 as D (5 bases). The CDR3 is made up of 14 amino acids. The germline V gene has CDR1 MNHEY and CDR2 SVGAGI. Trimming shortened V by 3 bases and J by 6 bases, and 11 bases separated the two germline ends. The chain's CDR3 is CASSYRAGDEKLFF. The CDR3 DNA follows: TGTGCCAGCAGTTATAGGGCGGGGGATGAAAAACTGTTTTTT.

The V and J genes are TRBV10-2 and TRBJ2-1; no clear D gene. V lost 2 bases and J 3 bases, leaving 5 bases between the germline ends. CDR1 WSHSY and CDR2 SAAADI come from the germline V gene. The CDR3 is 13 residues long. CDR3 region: CASSEASYNEQFF. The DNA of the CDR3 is TGCGCCAGCAGTGAGGCCAGCTACAATGAGCAGTTCTTC.

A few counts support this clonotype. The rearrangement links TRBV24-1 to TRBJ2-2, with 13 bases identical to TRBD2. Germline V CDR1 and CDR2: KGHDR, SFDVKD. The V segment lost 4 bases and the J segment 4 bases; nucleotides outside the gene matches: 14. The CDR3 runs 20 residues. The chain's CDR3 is CATSDPPGLAGASGTGELFF. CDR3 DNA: TGTGCCACCAGTGACCCTCCAGGACTAGCGGGAGCCAGTGGCACCGGGGAGCTGTTTTTT.

The CDR3 DNA is TGTGCCAGCAGCCAAGGGACAGTAAACTATGGCTACACCTTC. It is translated as CASSQGTVNYGYTF. The chain combines TRBV7-9 with TRBJ1-2; TRBD1 matches 7 bases. The J segment lost 2 bases and the V segment lost 5 bases, leaving 5 bases of the junction unmatched. CDR1 SEHNR and CDR2 FQNEAQ come from the germline V gene (reference sequence). The CDR3 loop spans 14 amino acids.